Listed here are 5 T cell receptor beta chains from one sample, sequenced in a study of low-dose radiotherapy and immunotherapy resistance in tumors. Time point noted: before trial treatment. Alpha and beta chains were covered, as first-strand cDNA relied on TRAV- and TRBV-specific primers. The authors ran 20 PCR cycles to amplify TCRs with a constant-region primer and V-primer adapter. MiXCR was run by TCRdb on the reads, yielding one entry per CDR3 protein. Here the sample spans 55,000 to 65,000 distinct CDR3 sequences, around 27% being singletons. Sequenced here: PBMCs, sampled before treatment. The origin of the receptors is a male donor with rectosigmoid adenocarcinoma.

This clonotype was seen repeatedly, ten times or more. The V gene is TRBV11-1, the J gene TRBJ2-4; D uncertain. Per germline, CDR1 SGHAT and CDR2 FQDESV (reference sequence). The V end lost 2 bases, the J end lost 9 bases, and 11 bases lay between the germline ends. The CDR3 runs 13 residues. The CDR3 DNA is TGTGCCAGCAGCTTAATCCTCATCGCCATTCAGTACTTC. The encoded protein is CASSLILIAIQYF.

This clonotype was detected ten times or more. For the CDR3, the DNA is TGTGCCAGCAGCACCGGGACAGGGTCCCCAGATACGCAGTATTTT. Its translation: CASSTGTGSPDTQYF. The chain links TRBV5-8 to TRBJ2-3; 9 nucleotides match TRBD1. The trim removed 4 bases at V and 4 bases at J, leaving 7 bases unmatched. The length of the CDR3 is 15 residues. The V gene's germline CDR1 is SGHTS and CDR2 YDEGEE.

This clonotype was seen at least ten times. V and J are TRBV29-1 and TRBJ1-2; D is undetermined. The CDR3 is made up of 12 amino acids. Germline V gene sequence: CDR1 SQVTM, CDR2 ANQGSEA. Deletions cut 2 bases from V and 8 bases from J, with 12 bases between. The CDR3 DNA sequence: TGCAGCGTTGAACCAGGACCGGGCGGCTACACCTTC. The encoded protein is CSVEPGPGGYTF. The full variable domain, completed using reference TRBV29-1 and TRBJ1-2, is SAVISQKPSRDICQRGTSLTIQCQVDSQVTMMFWYRQQPGQSLTLIATANQGSEATYESGFVIDKFPISRPNLTFSTLTVSNMSPEDSSIYLCSVEPGPGGYTFGSGTRLTVV.

On this clonotype: A far larger clone is only one base removed, so a read error is likely. The V call is TRBV6-5, the J call TRBJ1-4; D ambiguous. This CDR3 comprises 19 residues. Germline assignment: CDR1 MNHEY and CDR2 SVGAGI. The CDR3 is CASSLTETPIGETNGKLFF. CDR3 DNA: TGTGCCAGCAGTTTGACGGAGACACCGATTGGTGAAACTAATGGAAAACTGTTTTTT.

At least ten counts were recorded for this clonotype. The rearrangement links TRBV2 to TRBJ2-7; D ambiguous. This CDR3 has 14 residues. The germline V gene has CDR1 SNHLY and CDR2 FYNNEI. The V end was cut by 7 bases, the J end by 0 bases, with 13 bases between. As DNA, the CDR3 is TGTGCCAGCAACAAGGACGGTGGCTCCTACGAGCAGTACTTC. Residues: CASNKDGGSYEQYF.